This T cell receptor beta chain is from a study of cytomegalovirus exposure and HLA in healthy donors. Notes on the study in general: A later analysis found TCR association rates differed by HLA locus, highest for DRB1 and lowest for HLA-C. Previously analyzed data showed that most TCR beta V segments were productive at a frequency of about 87% or about 30%.

CDR3 size: 15 residues. Germline V CDR1 and CDR2: SQVTM, ANQGSEA. Trimming took 3 bases from V and 3 from J; bases not matched to a gene: 8. For this clone: Its specificity is unknown.

PCR primers comprised 60 Vbeta and 13 Jbeta primers. Assay: immunoSEQ multiplex PCR; the TCRdb copy retains only in-frame clones and omits some. The sample comprises about 250,000 clones, roughly 73% of which are singletons, and 0.45% to 0.5% rests with the top ten. The donors, nominally healthy at sampling, likely had unrecorded immune exposures. This clonotype was obtained from a boy younger than 18 in good health and CMV-seronegative. The sequencing sample was made of PBMCs. This chain joins TRBV29-1 and TRBJ2-1; 7 positions agree with TRBD2. CDR3 coding DNA: TGCAGCGTTGAGTCGAGGCGGGGGAGCTACAATGAGCAGTTCTTC. Protein product: CSVESRRGSYNEQFF.